These 5 T cell receptor beta chains came from one sample sequenced in a study of blood T cell repertoires in COVID-19 (dated by TCRdb to 2020 to 2021). Library preparation employed the immunoSEQ multiplex PCR assay. Entries here come from immuneACCESS through TCRdb and include only in-frame sequences with V and J called. Some clones fail to appear in such tables; in the studies checked, an unresolved V gene covers under half of the shortfall, and the cause of the remainder is unknown. A total of roughly 130,000 clones appear in this sample, approximately 80% of them only once. The ten top clones hold approximately 2.9% of the sample. Sequencing was performed on peripheral blood. These receptors were obtained from a woman of 80 years or more with acute or convalescent COVID-19.

The rearrangement uses TRBV11-1 and TRBJ2-1; 12 positions agree with TRBD2. There are 15 residues in the CDR3. Germline values: CDR1 SGHAT, CDR2 FQDESV (reference sequence). J gave up 10 bases and V 4 bases, and 8 bases lay outside the gene matches. CDR3 residues: CASSSPSGGAWEQFF. The CDR3 region has the DNA TGTGCCAGCAGCTCTCCTAGCGGGGGGGCCTGGGAGCAGTTCTTC.

CDR3 sequence: CASSEDSPSTDTQYF. The CDR3, as DNA: TGTGCCAGCAGTGAGGACAGCCCTAGCACAGATACGCAGTATTTT. The chain recombines TRBV2 with TRBJ2-3, with D maybe TRBD1 (6 bases). The V and J ends lost 3 bases and 0 bases respectively, with 10 bases between them. This CDR3 region has 15 residues. Germline V CDR1 and CDR2: SNHLY, FYNNEI.

The genes are TRBV18 and TRBJ1-2; D remains unclear. The germline gives CDR1 KGHSH, CDR2 LQKENI. Trimming left V 6 bases short and J 0 bases short, with 14 bases between. The CDR3 contains 15 residues. The CDR3 region has the DNA TGTGCCAGCTCGCAATCCGCAGGCTCTAACTATGGCTACACCTTC. Translated, it gives CASSQSAGSNYGYTF.

The chain joins TRBV4-3 to TRBJ1-2; D remains ambiguous. V gave up 0 bases and J gave up 8 bases, with 19 bases separating them. The length of the CDR3 is 16 residues. CDR1 and CDR2 from the germline V gene are LGHNA and YSLEER. The CDR3 is CASSQDLSSFLRGYTF. The CDR3 nucleotides read TGCGCCAGCAGCCAAGATCTCTCTTCCTTTCTCAGAGGCTACACCTTC.

This chain joins TRBV19 and TRBJ2-3; D may be TRBD1 (5 bases). Trimming removed 4 bases at V and 2 bases at J, with 10 bases between. Germline CDR1 LNHDA, CDR2 SQIVND (reference sequence). The CDR3 spans 14 residues. Here the CDR3 reads CASSRVTDTDTQYF. CDR3 DNA sequence: TGTGCCAGTAGTAGGGTGACAGACACAGATACGCAGTATTTT.